This TCR beta chain was recorded in a study of blood T cell repertoires in COVID-19. Sequencing used immunoSEQ multiplex PCR; TCRdb keeps in-frame clones, though not all of them. The sample carries about 120,000 clones, 85% to 90% recorded once. The germline gives CDR1 KGHSH, CDR2 LQKENI. The CDR3 contains 17 residues. Trimming took off 4 bases at V and 18 bases at J, with 31 bases between the two ends. The chain is built from TRBV18 and TRBJ2-6, with D tentatively TRBD1 (6 bases). The source material was peripheral blood. The TCR was taken from a human donor with acute or convalescent COVID-19. The donor label of this sample is uncertain. The DNA of the CDR3 is TGTGCCAGCTCACTCGGACAGTTAAGCTCTGGGGCCAACGTCGGGACTTTC. It codes for CASSLGQLSSGANVGTF.